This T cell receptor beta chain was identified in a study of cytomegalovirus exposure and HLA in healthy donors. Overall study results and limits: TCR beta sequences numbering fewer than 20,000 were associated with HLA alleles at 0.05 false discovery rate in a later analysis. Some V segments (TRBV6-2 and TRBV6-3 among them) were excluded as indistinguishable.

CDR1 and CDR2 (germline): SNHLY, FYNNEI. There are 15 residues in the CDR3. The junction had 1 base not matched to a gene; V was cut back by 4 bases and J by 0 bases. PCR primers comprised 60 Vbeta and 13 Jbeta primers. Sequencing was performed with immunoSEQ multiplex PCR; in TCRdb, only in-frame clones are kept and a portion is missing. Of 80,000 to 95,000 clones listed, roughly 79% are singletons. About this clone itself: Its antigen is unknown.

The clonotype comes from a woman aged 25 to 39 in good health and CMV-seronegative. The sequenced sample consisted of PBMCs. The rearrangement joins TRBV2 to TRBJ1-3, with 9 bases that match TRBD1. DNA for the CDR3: TGTGCCAGCAGTGGACAGGGGGGCTCTGGAAACACCATATATTTT. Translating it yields CASSGQGGSGNTIYF. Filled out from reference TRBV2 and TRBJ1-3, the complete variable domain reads EPEVTQTPSHQVTQMGQEVILRCVPISNHLYFYWYRQILGQKVEFLVSFYNNEISEKSEIFDDQFSVERPDGSNFTLKIRSTKLEDSAMYFCASSGQGGSGNTIYFGEGSWLTVV.